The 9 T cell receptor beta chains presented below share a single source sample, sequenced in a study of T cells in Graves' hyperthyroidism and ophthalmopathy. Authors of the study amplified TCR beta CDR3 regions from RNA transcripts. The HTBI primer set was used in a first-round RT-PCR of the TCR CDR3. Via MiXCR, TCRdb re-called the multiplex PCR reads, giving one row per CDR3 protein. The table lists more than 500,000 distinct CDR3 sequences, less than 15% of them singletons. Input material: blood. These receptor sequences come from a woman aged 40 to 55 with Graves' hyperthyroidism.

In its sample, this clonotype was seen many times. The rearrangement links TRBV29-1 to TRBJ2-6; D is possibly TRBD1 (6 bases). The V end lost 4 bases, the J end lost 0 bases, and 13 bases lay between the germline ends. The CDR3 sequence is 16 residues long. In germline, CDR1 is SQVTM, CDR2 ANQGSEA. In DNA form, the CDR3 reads TGCAGCGTTGTTCAGGGGCGAAGCTCTGGGGCCAACGTCCTGACTTTC. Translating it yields CSVVQGRSSGANVLTF.

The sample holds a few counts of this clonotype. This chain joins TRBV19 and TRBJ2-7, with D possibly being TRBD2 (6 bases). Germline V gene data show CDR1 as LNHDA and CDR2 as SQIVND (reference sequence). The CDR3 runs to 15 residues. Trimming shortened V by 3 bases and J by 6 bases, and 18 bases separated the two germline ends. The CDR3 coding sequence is TGTGCCAGTAGTATGACGTCCCGGAGGGCCCGCGAGCAGTACTTC. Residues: CASSMTSRRAREQYF.

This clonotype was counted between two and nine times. In DNA form, the CDR3 reads TGTGCCAGCAGCTTGTCGTCGGGGGGCAAGTACTCCTACGAGCAGTACTTC. Translated, it gives CASSLSSGGKYSYEQYF. This chain joins TRBV5-8 and TRBJ2-7, with D perhaps TRBD2 (7 bases). The V end lost 1 base, the J end lost 0 bases, and 17 bases lay between the germline ends. This CDR3 has 17 amino acids. CDR1 is SGHTS, CDR2 YDEGEE, per germline.

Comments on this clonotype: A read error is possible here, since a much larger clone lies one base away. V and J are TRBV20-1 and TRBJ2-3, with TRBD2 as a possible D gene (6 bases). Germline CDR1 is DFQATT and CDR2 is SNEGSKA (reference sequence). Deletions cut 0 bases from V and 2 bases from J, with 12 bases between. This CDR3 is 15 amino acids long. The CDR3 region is CSAREARELTDTQYF. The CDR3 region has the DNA TGCAGTGCTAGAGAAGCACGGGAGCTCACAGATACGCAGTATTTT.

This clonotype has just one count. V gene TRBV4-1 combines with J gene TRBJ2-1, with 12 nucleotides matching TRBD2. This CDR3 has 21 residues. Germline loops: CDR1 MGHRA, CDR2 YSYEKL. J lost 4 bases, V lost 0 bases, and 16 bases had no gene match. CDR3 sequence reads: CASSQDIKMDPGLAGYNEQFF. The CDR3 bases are TGCGCCAGCAGCCAAGATATTAAGATGGACCCGGGACTAGCGGGTTACAATGAGCAGTTCTTC.

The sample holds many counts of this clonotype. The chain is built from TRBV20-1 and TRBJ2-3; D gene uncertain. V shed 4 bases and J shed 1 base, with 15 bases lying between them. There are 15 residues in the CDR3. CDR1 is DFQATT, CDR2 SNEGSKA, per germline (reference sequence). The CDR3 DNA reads TGCAGTGCTACCGATCCTAGGCAGGGCACAGATACGCAGTATTTT. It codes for CSATDPRQGTDTQYF.

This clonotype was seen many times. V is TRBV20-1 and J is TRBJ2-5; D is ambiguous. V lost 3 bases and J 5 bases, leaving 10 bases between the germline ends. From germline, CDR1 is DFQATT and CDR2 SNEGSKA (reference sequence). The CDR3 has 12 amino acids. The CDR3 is CSARKNLETQYF. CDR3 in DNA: TGCAGTGCTAGGAAGAACCTTGAGACCCAGTACTTC.

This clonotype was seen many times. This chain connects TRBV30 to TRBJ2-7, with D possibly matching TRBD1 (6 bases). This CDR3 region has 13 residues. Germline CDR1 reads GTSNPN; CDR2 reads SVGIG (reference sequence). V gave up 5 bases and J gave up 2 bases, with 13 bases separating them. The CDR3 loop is CAWERDITYEQYF. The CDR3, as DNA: TGTGCCTGGGAGAGGGACATAACCTACGAGCAGTACTTC.

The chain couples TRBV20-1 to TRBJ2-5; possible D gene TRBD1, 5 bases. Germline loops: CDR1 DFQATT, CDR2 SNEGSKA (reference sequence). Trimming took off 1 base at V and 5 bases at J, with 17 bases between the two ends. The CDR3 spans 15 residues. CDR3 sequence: CSARAPTGRPETQYF. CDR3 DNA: TGCAGTGCTAGAGCTCCTACAGGCCGTCCGGAGACCCAGTACTTC.